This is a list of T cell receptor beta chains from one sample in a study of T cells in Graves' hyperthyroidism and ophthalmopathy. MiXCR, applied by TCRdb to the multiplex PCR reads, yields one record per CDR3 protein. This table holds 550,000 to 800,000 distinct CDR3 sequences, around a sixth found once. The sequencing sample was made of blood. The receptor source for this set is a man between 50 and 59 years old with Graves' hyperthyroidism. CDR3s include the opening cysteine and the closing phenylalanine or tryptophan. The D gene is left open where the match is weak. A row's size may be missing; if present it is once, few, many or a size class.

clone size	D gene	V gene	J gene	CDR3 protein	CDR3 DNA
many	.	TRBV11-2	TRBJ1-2	CASSHHGRTDYGYTF	TGTGCCAGCAGCCACCATGGGCGGACTGACTATGGCTACACCTTC
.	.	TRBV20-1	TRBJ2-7	CSARPRTLPSYEQYF	TGCAGTGCTAGGCCCAGGACACTACCGTCCTACGAGCAGTACTTC
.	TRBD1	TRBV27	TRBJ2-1	CASSLSGRGHYNEQFF	TGTGCCAGCAGTTTATCTGGCAGGGGGCACTACAATGAGCAGTTCTTC
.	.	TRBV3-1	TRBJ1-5	CASSQDTLQGSNQPQHF	TGTGCCAGCAGCCAAGATACGCTACAGGGTAGCAATCAGCCCCAGCATTTT
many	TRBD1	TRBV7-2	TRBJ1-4	CASSLIGGSGEKLFF	TGTGCCAGCAGCTTAATAGGGGGCAGCGGTGAAAAACTGTTTTTT
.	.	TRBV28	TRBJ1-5	CASSLWYLQVKHNQPQHF	TGTGCCAGCAGTTTATGGTATCTTCAGGTCAAACACAATCAGCCCCAGCATTTT
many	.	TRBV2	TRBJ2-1	CASSKAPSSYNEQFF	TGTGCCAGCAGTAAAGCGCCTAGCTCCTACAATGAGCAGTTCTTC
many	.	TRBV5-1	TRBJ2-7	CASSLRGREQYF	TGCGCCAGCAGCTTAAGGGGCCGCGAGCAGTACTTC
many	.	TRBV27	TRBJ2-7	CASSLSVGRPPTYEQYF	TGTGCCAGCAGTTTATCGGTGGGGCGGCCGCCCACCTACGAGCAGTACTTC
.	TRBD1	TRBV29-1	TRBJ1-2	CSVGTGDYTF	TGCAGCGTGGGTACAGGGGACTACACCTTC
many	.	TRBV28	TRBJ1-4	CASTYRARIEKLFF	TGTGCCAGCACCTACCGGGCCCGTATAGAAAAACTGTTTTTT
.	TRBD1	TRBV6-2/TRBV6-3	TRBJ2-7	CASTRDRVSGEQYF	TGTGCCAGCACCCGGGACAGGGTGTCGGGTGAGCAGTACTTC
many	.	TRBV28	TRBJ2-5	CASSAGAEKTQYF	TGTGCCAGCAGTGCGGGGGCTGAAAAGACCCAGTACTTC
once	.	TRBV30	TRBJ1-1	CARAGRGYAFF	TGTGCCCGGGCGGGGAGGGGGTACGCTTTCTTT
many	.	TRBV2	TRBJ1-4	CASNLDGNNEKLFF	TGTGCCAGCAATTTAGACGGTAATAATGAAAAACTGTTTTTT
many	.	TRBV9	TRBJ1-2	CASSKTGRSNYGYTF	TGTGCCAGCAGTAAGACGGGGCGGTCTAACTATGGCTACACCTTC
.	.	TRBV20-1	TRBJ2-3	CSARTYYTDTQYF	TGCAGTGCTAGAACTTATTACACAGATACGCAGTATTTT
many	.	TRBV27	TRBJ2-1	CASSLLATYNEQFF	TGTGCCAGCAGTTTATTAGCGACCTACAATGAGCAGTTCTTC
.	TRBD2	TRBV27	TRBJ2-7	CASSLKLATHEQYF	TGTGCCAGCAGTTTAAAACTAGCGACCCACGAGCAGTACTTC
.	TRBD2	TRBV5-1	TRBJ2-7	CASGPGSSGTIAYEQYF	TGCGCCAGCGGCCCCGGGAGTAGCGGGACGATAGCCTACGAGCAGTACTTC
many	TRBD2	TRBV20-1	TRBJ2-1	CSARDLAGRSFTYNEQFF	TGCAGTGCTAGAGACCTAGCGGGCCGCTCTTTTACCTACAATGAGCAGTTCTTC
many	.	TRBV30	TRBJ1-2	CAWSEQTNYGYTF	TGTGCCTGGAGTGAGCAGACTAACTATGGCTACACCTTC
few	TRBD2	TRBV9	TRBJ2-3	CASSVVSGVTDTQYF	TGTGCCAGCAGCGTAGTCAGCGGGGTCACAGATACGCAGTATTTT
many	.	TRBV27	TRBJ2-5	CASSLLGREETQYF	TGTGCCAGCAGTTTATTAGGCAGAGAAGAGACCCAGTACTTC
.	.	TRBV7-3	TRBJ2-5	CASSLTLGTQETQYF	TGTGCCAGCAGCCTGACGCTCGGGACTCAAGAGACCCAGTACTTC
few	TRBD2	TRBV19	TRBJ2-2	CASSIAGAGELFF	TGTGCCAGTAGTATCGCGGGGGCCGGGGAGCTGTTTTTT
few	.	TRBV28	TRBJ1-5	CASSLSYREGAQHF	TGTGCCAGCAGTTTATCGTACAGGGAAGGAGCCCAGCATTTT
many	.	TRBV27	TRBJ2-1	CASSPIPGDNEQFF	TGTGCCAGCAGCCCCATCCCAGGGGACAATGAGCAGTTCTTC
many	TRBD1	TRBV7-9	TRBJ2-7	CASSLRQGAGEQYF	TGTGCCAGCAGCCTTCGACAGGGGGCAGGCGAGCAGTACTTC
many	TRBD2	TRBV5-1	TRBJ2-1	CASSLPGLAGGPNEQFF	TGCGCCAGCAGCTTACCGGGACTAGCGGGAGGGCCCAATGAGCAGTTCTTC
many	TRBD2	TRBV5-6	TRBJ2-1	CASSLLRSSGSGAYNEQFF	TGTGCCAGCAGCCTCCTTCGGAGTAGCGGGAGCGGGGCCTACAATGAGCAGTTCTTC
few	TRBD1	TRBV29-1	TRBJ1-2	CSVDSPGQGDGYTF	TGCAGCGTTGATTCGCCGGGACAGGGAGATGGCTACACCTTC
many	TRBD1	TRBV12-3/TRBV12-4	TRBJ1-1	CASSPQGVTEAFF	TGTGCCAGCAGTCCACAGGGGGTTACTGAAGCTTTCTTT
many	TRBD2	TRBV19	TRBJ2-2	CASNGLAGDTGELFF	TGTGCCAGCAACGGACTAGCGGGAGATACCGGGGAGCTGTTTTTT
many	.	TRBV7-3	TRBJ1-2	CASSSGSGGTEGYTF	TGTGCCAGCAGCTCCGGCTCGGGGGGCACGGAAGGCTACACCTTC
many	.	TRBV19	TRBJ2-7	CASSSGQYEQYF	TGTGCCAGTAGTTCGGGACAATACGAGCAGTACTTC
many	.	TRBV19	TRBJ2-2	CASSMAPGAAGELFF	TGTGCCAGTAGTATGGCCCCGGGGGCGGCCGGGGAGCTGTTTTTT
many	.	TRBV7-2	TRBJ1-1	CASSFMGSDTEAFF	TGTGCCAGCAGCTTTATGGGGTCCGACACTGAAGCTTTCTTT
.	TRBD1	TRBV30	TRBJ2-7	CAWTGSPGTGDRFYEQYF	TGTGCCTGGACTGGATCCCCCGGGACAGGGGACAGATTCTACGAGCAGTACTTC
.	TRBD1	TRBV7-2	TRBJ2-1	CASSPDRGKGNEQFF	TGTGCCAGCAGCCCCGACAGGGGCAAAGGCAATGAGCAGTTCTTC
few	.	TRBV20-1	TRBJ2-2	CSAREGGTGELFF	TGCAGTGCTAGGGAGGGCGGCACCGGGGAGCTGTTTTTT
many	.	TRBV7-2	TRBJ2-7	CASSLHYSDAHWDGYSYEQYF	TGTGCCAGCAGCTTACACTATTCGGACGCCCACTGGGACGGATACTCCTACGAGCAGTACTTC
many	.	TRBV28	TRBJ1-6	CASSDFQPLHF	TGTGCCAGCAGTGATTTCCAACCCCTCCACTTT
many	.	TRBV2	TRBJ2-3	CASSVLGRGPDTQYF	TGTGCCAGCAGTGTCTTAGGGAGAGGGCCAGATACGCAGTATTTT
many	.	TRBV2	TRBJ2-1	CASMGLTGGGNEQFF	TGTGCCAGCATGGGACTCACGGGGGGCGGGAATGAGCAGTTCTTC
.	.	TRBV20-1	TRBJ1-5	CSARDPRNPNQPQHF	TGCAGTGCTAGAGACCCCAGGAATCCCAATCAGCCCCAGCATTTT
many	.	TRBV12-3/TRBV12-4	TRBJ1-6	CASSSNRDFSPLHF	TGTGCCAGCAGTTCCAACAGGGACTTTTCACCCCTCCACTTT
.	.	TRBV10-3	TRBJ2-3	CAISESLGTDTQYF	TGTGCCATCAGTGAGTCGCTCGGCACAGATACGCAGTATTTT
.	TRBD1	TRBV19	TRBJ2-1	CASIGTVYNEQFF	TGTGCCAGTATTGGGACAGTATACAATGAGCAGTTCTTC
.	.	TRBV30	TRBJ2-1	CAWSVSLGEQFF	TGTGCCTGGAGTGTGAGCTTAGGTGAGCAGTTCTTC
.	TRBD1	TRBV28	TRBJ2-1	CASSLYTGAAYNEQFF	TGTGCCAGCAGTCTATATACAGGGGCGGCCTACAATGAGCAGTTCTTC
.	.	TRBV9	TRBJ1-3	CASSVEGGDGNTIYF	TGTGCCAGCAGCGTAGAAGGGGGTGACGGAAACACCATATATTTT
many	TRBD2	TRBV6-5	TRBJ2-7	CASSYSGGGLAGLEQYF	TGTGCCAGCAGTTACTCGGGTGGGGGACTAGCGGGGCTCGAGCAGTACTTC
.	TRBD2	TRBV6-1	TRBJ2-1	CASSPREGRNNEQFF	TGTGCCAGCAGTCCCCGGGAGGGCCGGAACAATGAGCAGTTCTTC
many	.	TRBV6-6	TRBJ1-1	CASSYSRGQEAFF	TGTGCCAGCAGTTACTCCAGGGGCCAGGAAGCTTTCTTT
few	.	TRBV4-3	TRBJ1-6	CASSQDLRSPLHF	TGCGCCAGCAGCCAAGATTTGCGTTCACCCCTCCACTTT
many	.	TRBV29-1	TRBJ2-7	CSVLEQGYEQYF	TGCAGCGTTCTCGAACAGGGCTACGAGCAGTACTTC
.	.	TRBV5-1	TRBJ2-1	CASSLGWTNLERNEQFF	TGCGCCAGCAGCTTGGGATGGACCAACCTCGAGCGGAATGAGCAGTTCTTC
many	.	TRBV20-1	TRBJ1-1	CSATPGPVSGAFF	TGCAGTGCCACCCCGGGACCAGTCTCGGGAGCTTTCTTT
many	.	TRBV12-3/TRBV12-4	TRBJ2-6	CASRLNSGANVLTF	TGTGCCAGCAGACTTAACTCTGGGGCCAACGTCCTGACTTTC